The entry that follows covers one TCR beta chain sequence. From germline, CDR1 is MNHEY and CDR2 SVGAGI. The CDR3 has 11 residues. Trimming took 2 bases from V and 12 from J, leaving 8 bases between them. Assay used: immunoSEQ multiplex PCR; TCRdb lists only in-frame clones, some missing. There are approximately 32,000 clones in the sample; more than 75% occur only once, and about 5.3% lies in the top ten. These data belong to a study of T cell changes during pregnancy in multiple sclerosis. The V and J genes are TRBV6-5 and TRBJ2-1; D is uncertain. The input for sequencing was peripheral blood, taken in the third trimester of pregnancy. The receptor's source is a female donor in good health, enrolled as a control in a pregnancy study. The CDR3 nucleotides are TGTGCCAGCAGTTACCCACCTATGCAGTTCTTC. Protein sequence: CASSYPPMQFF.